The TCR beta chain described here comes from a study of OX40 agonist ivuxolimab in advanced cancers. Findings and caveats of the study: Clonal expansion by week 6 occurred in CD4+ and CD8+ blood T cells (at 0.1 to 3.0 mg/kg). CD8+ T cells (on average) carried more expanded clones than CD4+ T cells.

In its sample, this clone was seen once. Its specificity is unknown. The CDR3 has 15 amino acids. V dropped 1 base and J dropped 5 bases, with 14 bases sitting between them. Germline CDR1 reads LNHNV; CDR2 reads YYDKDF (reference sequence). Samples of blood were obtained at baseline, on cycle 4 day 1, and on cycle 7 day 1. Sequencing used immunoSEQ multiplex PCR; TCRdb keeps in-frame clones, though not all of them. The sample contains about 100,000 clones, around 89% of which appear only once. This receptor was taken from an adult with an advanced solid tumor such as melanoma, head and neck, liver or kidney cancer. Sequencing was performed on CD4+ or CD8+ T cells sorted from blood, taken in a trial of the OX40 agonist ivuxolimab. This sequence joins TRBV15 and TRBJ1-1, with D possibly TRBD1 on 5 matching bases. The CDR3, as DNA: TGTGCCACCAGCAGAGGGTGGGGCGCGAGGACTGAAGCTTTCTTT. Translation: CATSRGWGARTEAFF.